This entry lists 20 T cell receptor beta chains sequenced from one sample in a study of T cell responses to AZD1222 COVID-19 vaccine. Repertoires were generated with immunoSEQ multiplex PCR, while TCRdb's copy carries only in-frame clones and drops some. This sample has some 200,000 clones, with approximately 90% found just once. The specimen was peripheral blood, collected 28 days after the second AZD1222 dose. These receptors came from an adult who received the AZD1222 COVID-19 vaccine.

V usage is TRBV2 and J usage is TRBJ2-7; 7 positions agree with TRBD2. The V and J ends lost 9 bases and 12 bases, in that order; junction bases with no gene match: 14. Germline loops: CDR1 SNHLY, CDR2 FYNNEI. CDR3 size: 12 residues. The CDR3 spells CASRIGGDRLYF. The CDR3 DNA sequence: TGTGCCAGTAGGATTGGGGGGGACCGGCTGTACTTC. Full variable domain (remainder filled in from reference TRBV2 and TRBJ2-7): EPEVTQTPSHQVTQMGQEVILRCVPISNHLYFYWYRQILGQKVEFLVSFYNNEISEKSEIFDDQFSVERPDGSNFTLKIRSTKLEDSAMYFCASRIGGDRLYFGPGTRLTVT.

This clone was counted once. The V gene is TRBV11-3, the J gene TRBJ2-7; D uncertain. Per the germline V gene, CDR1 is SGHNT and CDR2 is YENEEA. This CDR3 contains 13 residues. V was pared by 1 base and J by 4 bases, with 8 bases between. The CDR3 here is CASSLGYDYEQYF. In nucleotides, the CDR3 is TGTGCCAGCAGCTTAGGATATGATTACGAGCAGTACTTC.

The chain joins TRBV10-3 to TRBJ2-6; D unresolved. Trimming left V 6 bases short and J 4 bases short, with 13 bases between. CDR1 is ENHRY and CDR2 is SYGVKD in the germline V gene. The CDR3 totals 15 residues. The DNA for the CDR3 is TGTGCCATCAGCCCAGGCCTGGAGGGGGCCAACGTCCTGACTTTC. This translates into CAISPGLEGANVLTF.

The chain carries TRBV19 and TRBJ2-1; TRBD2 matches 13 bases. The CDR3 contains 16 residues. From germline, CDR1 is LNHDA and CDR2 SQIVND (reference sequence). The J segment lost 8 bases and the V segment lost 3 bases, leaving 7 bases of the junction unmatched. The CDR3 nucleotides are TGTGCCAGTAGTATCGGGACTAGCGGGATCTATGATGAGCAGTTCTTC. The encoded protein is CASSIGTSGIYDEQFF.

The chain has TRBV9 and TRBJ2-7; 9 nucleotides line up with TRBD2. This CDR3 has 17 residues. The V and J ends lost 4 bases and 0 bases, in that order; junction bases with no gene match: 11. Per germline, CDR1 SGDLS and CDR2 YYNGEE. This CDR3 reads CASSPGPGLAFSYEQYF. CDR3 DNA sequence: TGTGCCAGCAGCCCCGGTCCTGGACTAGCGTTCTCCTACGAGCAGTACTTC.

V and J are TRBV18 and TRBJ1-6; D possibly corresponds to TRBD1 (6 bases). Between the trimmed V and J ends, which lost 4 bases and 5 bases, there was a span of 21 bases. The CDR3 is 18 residues long. Germline V lookup: CDR1 KGHSH, CDR2 LQKENI. The CDR3 DNA reads as TGTGCCAGCTCACTCCAGGGGCAAAATAGGCTCGATAATTCACCCCTCCACTTT. It specifies CASSLQGQNRLDNSPLHF.

The chain links TRBV7-2 to TRBJ1-4; D ambiguous. The germline V gene has CDR1 SGHTA and CDR2 FQGNSA. CDR3 length: 13 residues. Trimming took 3 bases from V and 3 from J, leaving 5 bases between them. The CDR3, as DNA: TGTGCCAGCAGCTTCCCCTCTAATGAAAAACTGTTTTTT. As protein: CASSFPSNEKLFF.

The chain joins TRBV23-1 to TRBJ2-5, with 12 nucleotides matching TRBD2. TRBV23-1 carries the ORF label, with uncertain function. V was clipped by 4 bases and J by 5 bases; unmatched bases: 2. This CDR3 contains 14 residues. The CDR3 DNA is TGCGCCAGCAGTCGGACTAGCGGGAATGAGACCCAGTACTTC. This sequence encodes CASSRTSGNETQYF.

J is TRBJ1-5 and V is TRBV19; a possible D gene is TRBD1 (5 bases). V was pared by 4 bases and J by 7 bases, with 11 bases between. The germline CDR1 and CDR2 sequences are LNHDA and SQIVND (reference sequence). CDR3 size: 13 residues. The CDR3 is CASSRGTEQPQHF. CDR3 sequence (DNA): TGTGCCAGTAGTAGAGGGACTGAACAGCCCCAGCATTTT.

V gene TRBV7-3 combines with J gene TRBJ1-3, with D maybe TRBD1 (6 bases). This CDR3 has 15 residues. The V gene lost 2 bases and the J gene lost 3 bases, with 11 bases spanning the gap. Germline V gene lookup returns CDR1 SGHTA and CDR2 FQGTGA. The CDR3 DNA is TGTGCCAGCAGCTTATCCGGACAGAATGGAAACACCATATATTTT. Its translation: CASSLSGQNGNTIYF.

This rearrangement joins TRBV28 to TRBJ2-5, with 10 positions matching TRBD1. V shed 5 bases and J 2 bases; nucleotides not matched to a gene: 5. The germline V gene has CDR1 MDHEN and CDR2 SYDVKM. The CDR3 has 15 residues. The CDR3 spells CASSRGQGGQETQYF. The CDR3 DNA follows: TGTGCCAGCAGTCGCGGACAGGGGGGACAAGAGACCCAGTACTTC.

The gene calls are TRBV18 and TRBJ2-3; D is ambiguous. In germline, CDR1 is KGHSH, CDR2 LQKENI. CDR3 length: 13 amino acids. V dropped 3 bases and J dropped 0 bases, with 4 bases sitting between them. The CDR3 is CASSPSSTDTQYF. As DNA, the CDR3 is TGTGCCAGCTCACCTTCTAGCACAGATACGCAGTATTTT.

This chain connects TRBV5-1 to TRBJ2-7; D perhaps matches TRBD1 (6 bases). CDR3 length equals 14 residues. Trimming pared 0 bases from V and 6 bases from J, leaving 13 bases between. CDR1 SGHRS and CDR2 YFSETQ come from the germline V gene. CDR3 region: CASSLGTVRPEQYF. The DNA for the CDR3 is TGCGCCAGCAGCTTGGGGACAGTCCGACCCGAGCAGTACTTC.

This sequence joins TRBV27 and TRBJ2-7; possible D gene TRBD2, 6 bases. V lost 2 bases and J lost 5, with 19 bases in between. Germline loops: CDR1 MNHEY, CDR2 SMNVEV (reference sequence). The CDR3 is 16 amino acids. The CDR3 DNA reads as TGTGCCAGCAGTTTAGAAAGAGGGACTTCCCACCACGAGCAGTACTTC. Protein product: CASSLERGTSHHEQYF.

The genes are TRBV27 and TRBJ2-2; D possibly uses TRBD1 or TRBD2 (7 bases each). V was trimmed by 5 bases and J by 5 bases, leaving 18 bases between them. From germline, CDR1 is MNHEY and CDR2 SMNVEV (reference sequence). The CDR3 extends over 16 amino acids. CDR3 in DNA: TGTGCCAGCAGTGTGGGACTACAGGGGAGGACCGGGGAGCTGTTTTTT. This gives the protein CASSVGLQGRTGELFF.

The chain combines TRBV6-5 with TRBJ2-3; D call uncertain. The CDR3 has 11 residues. Per germline, CDR1 MNHEY and CDR2 SVGAGI. The V gene lost 6 bases and the J gene lost 6 bases, with 7 bases spanning the gap. CDR3: CASSLGDTQYF. DNA of the CDR3: TGTGCCAGCAGCTTAGGGGATACGCAGTATTTT.

The gene calls are TRBV5-1 and TRBJ2-1; 10 nucleotides agree with TRBD2. The CDR3 is made up of 14 amino acids. CDR1 is SGHRS, CDR2 YFSETQ, per germline. Trimming cost V 5 bases and J 7 bases; bases outside gene matches: 6. The CDR3: CASSVGLARNEQFF. As DNA, the CDR3 is TGCGCCAGCAGTGTGGGACTAGCGAGGAATGAGCAGTTCTTC. Based on the CDR3 plus reference TRBV5-1 and TRBJ2-1, the full variable domain is KAGVTQTPRYLIKTRGQQVTLSCSPISGHRSVSWYQQTPGQGLQFLFEYFSETQRNKGNFPGRFSGRQFSNSRSEMNVSTLELGDSALYLCASSVGLARNEQFFGPGTRLTVL.

Comments on this clone: This same CDR3 is encoded by further DNA sequences in the sample. This chain joins TRBV27 and TRBJ2-1, with 8 bases identical to TRBD2. The CDR3 has 13 amino acids. V was pared by 6 bases and J by 9 bases, with 7 bases of the junction left unmatched. CDR1 and CDR2 (germline): MNHEY, SMNVEV (reference sequence). CDR3 bases: TGTGCCAGCAGGCGGACTAGCTCAAGTGAGCAGTTCTTC. The encoded protein is CASRRTSSSEQFF.

The chain is built from TRBV6-2 or TRBV6-3 and TRBJ1-1; TRBD1 matches 7 bases. The trim removed 5 bases at V and 1 base at J, leaving 4 bases unmatched. This CDR3 has 14 residues. Germline-derived CDR1 and CDR2 are MNHEY and SVGEGT. CDR3 nucleotide sequence: TGTGCCAGCAGTCCATGGACAGGGAACACTGAAGCTTTCTTT. It is translated as CASSPWTGNTEAFF.

This clone was recorded only once. The chain is built from TRBV28 and TRBJ2-7; 11 bases are shared with TRBD2. The CDR3 spans 15 residues. CDR1 is MDHEN, CDR2 SYDVKM, per germline. J gave up 7 bases and V 3 bases, and 8 bases lay outside the gene matches. The CDR3 DNA is TGTGCCAGCAGTTTGGTAGCGGGAGGGCCGAAGGAGCAGTACTTC. Its protein is CASSLVAGGPKEQYF.